This T cell receptor (beta chain) is from a study of T cell repertoires in cytomegalovirus infection. Notes on the study in general: HLA-C-restricted CMV-specific TCR beta clonotypes were dominant in the ex vivo response.

The trim removed 6 bases at V and 4 bases at J, leaving 11 bases unmatched. The CDR3 consists of 16 residues. Germline CDR1 SGHAT, CDR2 FQNNGV. One entry per CDR3 protein results from TCRdb running MiXCR on the reads. The data contain some 100,000 distinct CDR3 sequences, under 25% of them seen just once; the ten biggest clones take up about two fifths. This clonotype was counted ten times or more. Its antigen is as yet unknown. This chain uses TRBV11-2 with TRBJ2-1; 8 nucleotides align to TRBD2. This receptor was identified in a human donor in good health (CMV status not recorded). Some clones in this sample may be carry-over from other donors' samples. Sequenced material: CD8+ T cells from PBMCs. CDR3 nucleotide sequence: TGTGCCAGCAGATCCACCGGGACTAGTCCATACAATGAGCAGTTCTTC. Translating gives CASRSTGTSPYNEQFF.